The 5 T cell receptor beta chains reported below all come from one sample, sequenced in a study of cytomegalovirus exposure and HLA in healthy donors. The PCR made use of 60 Vbeta and 13 Jbeta primers. Sequenced by immunoSEQ multiplex PCR; TCRdb stores in-frame clones only, minus some. This sample yields about 93,000 clones, of which roughly four fifths are seen a single time; approximately 3.6% belongs to the top ten. Sequenced sample: PBMCs. The receptors stem from a man in his fifties in good health and CMV-seronegative.

This clone showed up just a few times. The V call is TRBV5-6, the J call TRBJ1-5, with TRBD1 matching 8 bases. The CDR3 spans 14 residues. Germline lookup yields CDR1 SGHDT and CDR2 YYEEEE. Trimming cost V 4 bases and J 7 bases; bases outside gene matches: 7. CDR3 region: CASSRGQGGQPQHF. The CDR3 DNA sequence: TGTGCCAGCAGCCGCGGACAGGGCGGGCAGCCCCAGCATTTT.

The chain links TRBV19 to TRBJ2-3; 9 bases match TRBD2. Losses at the gene ends were 8 bases for V and 2 bases for J; bases not matched to a gene: 20. The CDR3 covers 19 residues. Germline V gene sequence: CDR1 LNHDA, CDR2 SQIVND (reference sequence). CDR3 nucleotide sequence: TGTGCCAGTTCCTCTCTGGCTAGCGGGAACGTGGGAATCACAGATACGCAGTATTTT. Its translation: CASSSLASGNVGITDTQYF. The whole variable domain, remainder taken from reference TRBV19 and TRBJ2-3, is DGGITQSPKYLFRKEGQNVTLSCEQNLNHDAMYWYRQDPGQGLRLIYYSQIVNDFQKGDIAEGYSVSREKKESFPLTVTSAQKNPTAFYLCASSSLASGNVGITDTQYFGPGTRLTVL.

The chain combines TRBV5-1 with TRBJ2-5, with no clear D. Trimming left V 3 bases short and J 0 bases short, with 15 bases between. The CDR3 contains 16 residues. The germline gives CDR1 SGHRS, CDR2 YFSETQ. The CDR3 DNA follows: TGCGCCAGCAGCTCAACTACCTTCCCTCACCAAGAGACCCAGTACTTC. It translates to CASSSTTFPHQETQYF.

The chain combines TRBV4-2 with TRBJ2-1, with 9 positions matching TRBD2. The CDR3 runs 16 residues. With 0 bases clipped from V and 3 bases from J, the junction kept 3 bases outside the gene matches. Germline values: CDR1 LGHNA, CDR2 YNFKEQ. CDR3 coding DNA: TGTGCCAGCAGCCAAGATCCAGCGGGAGGCTACAATGAGCAGTTCTTC. This translates into CASSQDPAGGYNEQFF.

This chain uses TRBV6-5 with TRBJ1-1; perhaps TRBD1 as D (5 bases). The CDR3 is 15 residues long. The V gene's germline CDR1 is MNHEY and CDR2 SVGAGI. V was trimmed by 4 bases and J by 5 bases, leaving 17 bases between them. The chain's CDR3 is CASSLGKGVRTEAFF. The DNA for the CDR3 is TGTGCCAGCAGTTTAGGAAAAGGGGTGCGGACTGAAGCTTTCTTT.